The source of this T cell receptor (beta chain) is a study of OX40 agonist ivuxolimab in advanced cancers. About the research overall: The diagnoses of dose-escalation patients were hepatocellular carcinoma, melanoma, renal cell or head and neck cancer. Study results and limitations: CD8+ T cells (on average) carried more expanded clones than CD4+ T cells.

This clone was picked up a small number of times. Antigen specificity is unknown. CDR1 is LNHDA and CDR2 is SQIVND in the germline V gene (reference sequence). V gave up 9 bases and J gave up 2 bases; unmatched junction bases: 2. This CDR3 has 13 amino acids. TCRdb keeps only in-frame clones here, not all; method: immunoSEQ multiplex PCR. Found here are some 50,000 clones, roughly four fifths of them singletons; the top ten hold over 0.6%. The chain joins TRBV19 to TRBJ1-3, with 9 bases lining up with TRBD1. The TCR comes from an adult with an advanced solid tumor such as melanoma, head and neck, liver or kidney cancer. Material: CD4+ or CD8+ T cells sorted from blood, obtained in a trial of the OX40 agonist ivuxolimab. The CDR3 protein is CASRDRAGNTIYF. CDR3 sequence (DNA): TGTGCCAGCCGGGACAGGGCTGGAAACACCATATATTTT.